The rows below give T cell receptor beta chains drawn from one sample of a study of CD8+ T cells in alopecia areata. TCRdb's copy holds only in-frame clones and misses some; the assay was immunoSEQ multiplex PCR. The table lists about 140,000 clones, around 49% of them singletons. The sample was CD4+ T cells sorted from blood, taken at week 0. The receptors shown here come from a human donor with alopecia areata. CDR3s include the opening cysteine and the closing phenylalanine or tryptophan. D genes are given only for firm matches. A clone size is listed for some rows: how often the clone was seen (once, few, many), or a class if it is expanded.

clone_size d_call j_call v_call cdr3_aa cdr3_nt
. . TRBJ2-1 TRBV15 CATSRDRSFGGRVDEQFF TGTGCCACCAGCAGAGATCGTAGTTTCGGGGGAAGGGTGGATGAGCAGTTCTTC
. . TRBJ1-2 TRBV6-5 CASSYSYKTNYGYTF TGTGCCAGCAGTTACTCGTATAAGACTAACTATGGCTACACCTTC
. . TRBJ2-2 TRBV6-1 CASSEYRGGGELFF TGTGCCAGCAGTGAATATCGGGGAGGAGGGGAGCTGTTTTTT
. . TRBJ2-5 TRBV4-1 CASSHTREAAQYF TGCGCCAGCAGCCACACACGTGAGGCGGCCCAGTACTTC
few . TRBJ1-2 TRBV10-3 CAISDNRVNGYTF TGTGCCATCAGTGATAACAGGGTAAATGGCTACACCTTC
. . TRBJ1-3 TRBV28 CASSDAYGTGNTIYF TGTGCCAGCAGTGACGCATACGGGACTGGAAACACCATATATTTT
. . TRBJ1-2 TRBV6-5 CASRMGGRVYGYTF TGTGCCAGCAGAATGGGGGGACGAGTCTATGGCTACACCTTC
. . TRBJ1-2 TRBV27 CASRATGLDGYTF TGTGCCAGCAGGGCAACAGGGCTAGATGGCTACACCTTC
few . TRBJ2-3 TRBV4-3 CASSPTRVTDTQYF TGCGCCAGCAGCCCCACCAGAGTCACAGATACGCAGTATTTT
. . TRBJ1-4 TRBV10-3 CAISEAGESREKLFF TGTGCCATCAGTGAAGCGGGAGAAAGTCGGGAAAAACTGTTTTTT
few . TRBJ2-7 TRBV19 CASSQEAAYEQYF TGTGCCAGTAGCCAGGAGGCAGCTTACGAGCAGTACTTC
. TRBD1 TRBJ2-7 TRBV30 CAWNPDRDHEQYF TGTGCCTGGAACCCCGACAGGGACCACGAGCAGTACTTC
few . TRBJ1-5 TRBV7-2 CASSLRGSQPQHF TGTGCCAGCAGCTTACGGGGGAGTCAGCCCCAGCATTTT
. TRBD2 TRBJ2-7 TRBV10-2 CASSEFGSGRPYEQYF TGCGCCAGCAGTGAGTTCGGTAGCGGGAGACCCTACGAGCAGTACTTC
. TRBD2 TRBJ2-7 TRBV5-4 CASSSPGGSYEQYF TGTGCCAGCTCCTCCCCCGGCGGGAGTTACGAGCAGTACTTC
. . TRBJ2-7 TRBV30 CAWSVGVRAAYEQYF TGTGCCTGGAGTGTAGGAGTACGGGCTGCCTACGAGCAGTACTTC
. . TRBJ2-7 TRBV29-1 CSVEAWGGTEEQYF TGCAGCGTTGAGGCGTGGGGCGGTACGGAGGAGCAGTACTTC
. . TRBJ2-3 TRBV29-1 CSAPYGGADTQYF TGCAGCGCCCCTTATGGGGGCGCCGATACGCAGTATTTT
. TRBD1 TRBJ1-2 TRBV2 CASSRQGAEGYTF TGTGCCAGCAGTAGACAGGGGGCAGAAGGCTACACCTTC
few TRBD1 TRBJ2-6 TRBV19 CASSPTGVNVLTF TGTGCCAGTAGTCCGACAGGGGTCAACGTCCTGACTTTC
few . TRBJ2-5 TRBV15 CATSRKLRGQETQYF TGTGCCACCAGCAGAAAGCTGAGGGGGCAAGAGACCCAGTACTTC
. . TRBJ2-5 TRBV18 CASSPFADPLSTQYF TGTGCCAGCTCACCTTTTGCGGACCCCCTTTCGACCCAGTACTTC
. TRBD2 TRBJ2-1 TRBV5-1 CASSLVRGLVMDEQFF TGCGCCAGCAGCCTTGTCAGGGGACTAGTAATGGATGAGCAGTTCTTC
few . TRBJ1-1 TRBV29-1 CSARGQTNTEAFF TGCAGCGCCCGAGGACAGACGAACACTGAAGCTTTCTTT
few TRBD2 TRBJ2-1 TRBV29-1 CSVEDLGQGLAGGEFF TGCAGCGTTGAAGACCTGGGACAAGGACTAGCGGGAGGGGAGTTCTTC
. . TRBJ1-1 TRBV7-9 CASRDLGMGTEAFF TGTGCCAGCAGGGATTTGGGGATGGGGACTGAAGCTTTCTTT
. TRBD2 TRBJ2-5 TRBV30 CAWSVRWTSEFQETQYF TGTGCCTGGAGTGTACGTTGGACTAGCGAGTTCCAAGAGACCCAGTACTTC
. . TRBJ2-2 TRBV27 CASIPSGMTNTGELFF TGTGCCAGCATCCCAAGTGGGATGACGAACACCGGGGAGCTGTTTTTT
. . TRBJ1-1 TRBV30 CAWSPMGRDHTEAFF TGTGCCTGGAGTCCAATGGGACGGGACCACACTGAAGCTTTCTTT
. TRBD1 TRBJ1-1 TRBV25-1 CASSAPGQKNTEAFF TGTGCCAGCAGTGCGCCGGGACAGAAGAACACTGAAGCTTTCTTT
. TRBD1 TRBJ2-3 TRBV19 CASKDRGLTDTQYF TGTGCCAGTAAGGACAGGGGACTCACAGATACGCAGTATTTT
few TRBD1 TRBJ1-1 TRBV23-1 CASSQSQGGTEAFF TGCGCCAGCAGTCAAAGTCAGGGGGGGACTGAAGCTTTCTTT
. . TRBJ2-5 TRBV15 CATSSHGTTVERKTQYF TGTGCCACCAGCAGCCACGGAACGACAGTAGAACGGAAGACCCAGTACTTC
few TRBD2 TRBJ2-7 TRBV5-1 CASSLMLAAPGNEQYF TGCGCCAGCAGCTTGATGCTAGCGGCCCCAGGCAACGAGCAGTACTTC
. . TRBJ2-5 TRBV7-2 CASSLGGYNQETQYF TGTGCCAGCAGCTTAGGGGGCTACAACCAAGAGACCCAGTACTTC
. . TRBJ2-5 TRBV7-9 CASSFGAQETQYF TGTGCCAGCAGCTTTGGGGCCCAAGAGACCCAGTACTTC
. . TRBJ1-4 TRBV4-3 CASSHDRSNEKLFF TGCGCCAGCAGCCATGACAGGAGTAATGAAAAACTGTTTTTT